This TCR beta chain was documented in a study of shared clonotypes between healthy human individuals. Notes on the study in general: An expected dependence of interdonor clonotype sharing on sequencing depth was noted. Generation probabilities were higher for clonotypes shared across all four sorted-subset donors than for unshared ones.

Each PCR replicate from the sorted subsets contained 150 to 200 ng DNA, which is some 31,000 T cell genomes. The assay was immunoSEQ multiplex PCR, and TCRdb's table has in-frame clones only and misses some. The sample has roughly 700,000 clones, 80% to 95% seen once. The germline V and J ends were trimmed by 4 bases and 1 base, with 8 bases remaining between them. Germline V gene lookup returns CDR1 SEHNR and CDR2 FQNEAQ (reference sequence). There are 14 residues in the CDR3. The study enrolled healthy HIV-negative adults without recent acute infections or vaccinations as donors. In this sample, this clone turned up a few times. Its antigen is not known.

What was sequenced was memory CD8+ T cells from PBMCs. Documented subset: CD45RO+ cells pooled with CCR7-negative TemRA cells. The chain uses TRBV7-9 and TRBJ1-3, with no clear D. This clonotype originated in a man aged 18 to 30 in good health. Some clones in this sample may be carry-over from other donors' samples. The CDR3 DNA reads as TGTGCCAGCAGCTACGTGGTATCTGGAAACACCATATATTTT. As protein: CASSYVVSGNTIYF.